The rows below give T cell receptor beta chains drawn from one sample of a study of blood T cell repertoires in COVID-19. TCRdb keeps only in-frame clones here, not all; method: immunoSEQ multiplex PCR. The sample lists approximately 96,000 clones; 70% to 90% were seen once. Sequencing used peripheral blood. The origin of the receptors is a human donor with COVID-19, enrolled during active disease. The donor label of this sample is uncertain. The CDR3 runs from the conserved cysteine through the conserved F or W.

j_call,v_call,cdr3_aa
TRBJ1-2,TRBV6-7,CASSYALGGGHYGYTF
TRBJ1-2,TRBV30,CAWSVFPGGDGYTF
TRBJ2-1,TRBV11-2,CASSTSGTAYNEQFF
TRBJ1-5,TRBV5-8,CASSRPGGEQPQHF
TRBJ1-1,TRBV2,CASKDLQGMNTEAFF
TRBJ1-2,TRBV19,CASRLDRGLNYGYTF
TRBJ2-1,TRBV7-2,CASSLGGLAGGLTEQFF
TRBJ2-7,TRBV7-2,CASSLGGSALSYEQYF
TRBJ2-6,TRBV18,CASSPPQGSSGANVLTF
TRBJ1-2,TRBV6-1,CASSEFGGPVYGYTF